This T cell receptor (beta chain) was captured by sequencing in a study of cytomegalovirus exposure and HLA in healthy donors (dated by TCRdb to 2015 to 2018). Turning to the overall study: The 666 repertoires of the first cohort and the roughly 120 validation repertoires were produced on the same platform, according to a later analysis. The study aimed to test whether cataloging public T cell receptors could reveal signatures of past pathogen exposure. Besides the first cohort of about 730 subjects, a separate validation cohort made up of 120 different subjects was used. The study combined high-throughput TCR immunosequencing, statistical association of individual TCRs with disease status, and machine learning to predict cytomegalovirus infection status.

The donors were included in the validation cohort of over a hundred subjects, a group kept apart from the roughly 700-subject first cohort. Overall results and qualifications from the work: A later analysis lacked HLA typing for the validation cohort, so it scored co-occurrence in that cohort across all 110 or so repertoires. The study listed 150 to 200 TCR beta chains as associated with cytomegalovirus. It was suggested by the authors that the approach could potentially be generalized to other disease states and immunological phenotypes. Of the cluster scores, around 95% were above 0 in a later analysis, which found that TCRs clustered in the first cohort also tended to co-occur in the 120 validation repertoires. Most TCR sequences were observed very rarely across donors, whereas some public TCRs were present in many individuals. The classifier was reported to diagnose cytomegalovirus status with high specificity and sensitivity in both the original cohort and the validation cohort. In vitro tests confirmed that a few of the cytomegalovirus-associated TCR beta chains recognize cytomegalovirus antigens.

The sample holds one count of this clone. The target of this receptor is not known. No much larger clone is present one base from it, and per-base qualities are unavailable. From a lookup of the germline V gene, CDR1 and CDR2 are KGHSH and LQKENI. The CDR3, from cysteine to phenylalanine, totals 16 residues. The retained sequence is limited to the CDR3, 48 bases, with the frame set at the first base. Cut back by 0 bases and 3 bases, the V and J ends lie 11 bases apart. Library generation was performed with the immunoSEQ multiplex PCR assay. In the source study's methods: A statistical classification framework was built for diagnosing cytomegalovirus status from the catalog of TCR beta chain sequences. Imported from immuneACCESS, the table was reduced by TCRdb to in-frame sequences with V and J called. These copies leave out some clones; in studies compared against another copy, an unresolved V gene accounts for under half, and the cause of the remainder is not known. The V and J calls and the clone size are those of that table, but D and trimming were determined from the DNA. Counted in this sample were 260,000 or so clones; around 90% of them appeared once. The ten largest make up around 3.1% of the sample.

The origin of this receptor is a woman aged 25 to 39 in good health and CMV-seronegative. What was sequenced was PBMCs. The V and J segments used are TRBV18 and TRBJ2-2; the D gene assignment is ambiguous. The CDR3 protein is CASSPPKLRDTGELFF. The DNA sequence is given as TGTGCCAGCTCACCACCGAAGCTTAGGGACACCGGGGAGCTGTTTTTT.